The 10 T cell receptor beta chains below come from one sample, sequenced in a study of T-cell reconstitution after alpha-beta-depleted transplantation in children listed by TCRdb under 2016. The treatment or condition label here, explained by the study, means: allogeneic hematopoietic cell transplantation with graft depleted of TCRalphabeta T cells and CD19 B cells. Libraries came from PCR. The instrument was an Illumina HiSeq 2500. TCR libraries were prepared with molecular barcoding, using unique molecular identifiers to normalize TCRbeta repertoire quantification. The public reads were reprocessed in TCRdb via fastp at Q25 and MiXCR, keeping in-frame beta chains. Each CDR3 protein gets just one entry, which takes the most common genes and DNA from the rows behind it. The sample includes roughly 74,000 distinct CDR3 sequences, with around 18% observed a single time. The leading ten clones occupy 51% of the sample.

This material consisted of PBMCs, mostly from graft donor cells, taken 360 days after TCRalphabeta/CD19-depleted stem cell transplant. All receptors derive from a male patient aged 2 to 9 who had a stem cell transplant for acute lymphoblastic leukemia, so the T cells may come from the graft donor.

The rearrangement links TRBV3-1 to TRBJ2-5; TRBD2 might be the D (6 bases). Trimming removed 6 bases at V and 5 bases at J, with 19 bases between. The CDR3 has 15 amino acids. Germline V lookup: CDR1 LGHDT, CDR2 YNNKEL (reference sequence). CDR3 amino acids: CASSRGGGRGETQYF. DNA of the CDR3: TGTGCCAGCAGTCGTGGGGGAGGACGGGGGGAGACCCAGTACTTC.

This clonotype was observed a few times. The gene calls are TRBV20-1 and TRBJ1-3; no firm D call. Germline V gene data show CDR1 as DFQATT and CDR2 as SNEGSKA (reference sequence). Between the trimmed V and J ends, which lost 1 base and 4 bases, there was a span of 2 bases. This CDR3 has 11 amino acids. CDR3 sequence (DNA): TGCAGTGCTAGAGGCGGAAACACCATATATTTT. Translating gives CSARGGNTIYF.

The sample holds many counts of this clonotype. DNA for the CDR3: TGCGCCAGCAGCTTGGCGCGGTGGGGAAGGGAGCTGTTTTTT. Protein sequence: CASSLARWGRELFF. V gene TRBV5-1 combines with J gene TRBJ2-2; D is unclear. The V and J ends lost 0 bases and 9 bases respectively, with 12 bases between them. Per the germline V gene, CDR1 is SGHRS and CDR2 is YFSETQ. CDR3 length equals 14 residues.

At least ten counts were recorded for this clonotype. The chain employs TRBV24-1 and TRBJ1-2; D remains ambiguous. CDR3 length: 14 amino acids. Per germline, CDR1 KGHDR and CDR2 SFDVKD. With 8 bases removed from V and 5 bases from J, the gap between germline ends came to 17 bases. The CDR3 loop reads CATKPREDWYGYTF. The CDR3 bases are TGTGCCACCAAGCCGCGCGAGGATTGGTATGGCTACACCTTC.

The chain couples TRBV6-1 to TRBJ2-2; 7 bases align to TRBD1. The germline CDR1 and CDR2 sequences are MNHNS and SASEGT. This CDR3 has 17 amino acids. With 6 bases clipped from V and 0 bases from J, the junction kept 10 bases outside the gene matches. The CDR3 DNA sequence: TGTGCCAGCAGCACCCCGCAGGGGGAAACGAACACCGGGGAGCTGTTTTTT. The encoded protein is CASSTPQGETNTGELFF.

This clonotype was counted a few times. The chain combines TRBV6-1 with TRBJ2-6, with D uncertain. The germline gives CDR1 MNHNS, CDR2 SASEGT. The CDR3 is made up of 15 amino acids. V lost 5 bases to trimming and J lost 0 bases, with 8 bases between them. CDR3 bases: TGTGCCAGCAGTCTCAGGAACTCTGGGGCCAACGTCCTGACTTTC. Its protein product is CASSLRNSGANVLTF.

This clonotype has more than one count but fewer than ten. This chain joins TRBV29-1 and TRBJ2-7, with D perhaps matching TRBD2 (6 bases). Trimming removed 4 bases from V and 8 bases from J, with 18 bases in between. CDR3 length: 13 amino acids. Germline CDR1 reads SQVTM; CDR2 reads ANQGSEA. The CDR3 region is CSVAGASRTKQYF. In nucleotides, the CDR3 is TGCAGCGTTGCCGGGGCCTCCCGGACTAAGCAGTACTTC.

This clonotype has more than one count but fewer than ten. The chain has TRBV20-1 and TRBJ2-7; D uncertain. The V end was cut by 0 bases, the J end by 0 bases, with 12 bases between. The CDR3 has 15 residues. Germline V gene sequence: CDR1 DFQATT, CDR2 SNEGSKA (reference sequence). CDR3 amino acids: CSARDLTEHSYEQYF. The CDR3 bases are TGCAGTGCTAGAGATCTAACCGAACACTCCTACGAGCAGTACTTC.

This chain joins TRBV7-8 and TRBJ2-1; D not resolved. The CDR3 length is 13 residues. The V gene lost 5 bases and the J gene lost 5 bases, with 10 bases spanning the gap. Germline V gives CDR1 SGHVS, CDR2 FQNEAQ. The chain's CDR3 is CASSPPVNNEQFF. The CDR3 DNA reads as TGTGCCAGCAGCCCTCCTGTGAACAATGAGCAGTTCTTC.

This clonotype was counted a few times. The V call is TRBV10-3, the J call TRBJ1-5; possibly TRBD1 for D (5 bases). Germline V lookup: CDR1 ENHRY, CDR2 SYGVKD. The CDR3 is 15 residues long. Trimming shortened V by 4 bases and J by 1 base, and 11 bases separated the two germline ends. The CDR3 DNA reads TGTGCCATCAGTGCCGGGGGATCGAGCAATCAGCCCCAGCATTTT. It is translated as CAISAGGSSNQPQHF.